The rows below give T cell receptor beta chains drawn from one sample of a study of CD8 T cells in ankylosing spondylitis. TCRdb passed the 5' RACE reads through MiXCR, listing each CDR3 protein once. The table has around 180,000 distinct CDR3 sequences, 10% to 15% seen once. Sequencing was done on a sample of blood, either unsorted or a sorted T cell fraction (not recorded which). Source of these receptors: a female donor with ankylosing spondylitis or in good health (not recorded which). Each CDR3 is given with its conserved first and last residue. Fields, in order: clone size, J gene, V gene, D gene, CDR3 protein, CDR3 DNA. D genes are given only for firm matches. Clone size is stated in some rows and not others, as once, few, many or a class when expanded.

many TRBJ2-2 TRBV5-5 TRBD2 CASSLSGGAGTGELFF TGTGCCAGCAGCTTGTCGGGGGGAGCGGGGACCGGGGAGCTGTTTTTT
many TRBJ1-1 TRBV7-2 NA CASSPEAGAVTEAFF TGTGCCAGCAGCCCCGAGGCGGGGGCGGTCACTGAAGCTTTCTTT
many TRBJ2-2 TRBV20-1 NA CSALLVGELFF TGCAGTGCCCTACTAGTCGGGGAGCTGTTTTTT
many TRBJ2-3 TRBV24-1 NA CATSAGGGTDTQYF TGTGCCACCAGTGCGGGGGGCGGCACAGATACGCAGTATTTT
many TRBJ2-7 TRBV2 NA CASEEPLGLEQYF TGTGCCAGCGAAGAGCCATTGGGACTCGAGCAGTACTTC
many TRBJ2-1 TRBV11-3 NA CASSSFPIDRGHNEQFF TGTGCCAGCAGCTCTTTCCCCATTGACAGAGGACACAATGAGCAGTTCTTC
few TRBJ1-4 TRBV30 NA CAWRSNGPGRKNEKLFF TGTGCCTGGAGATCGAACGGGCCAGGGCGAAAGAATGAAAAACTGTTTTTT
few TRBJ2-5 TRBV11-3 NA CASSLGTGGFQETQYF TGTGCCAGCAGCTTAGGTACCGGGGGATTTCAAGAGACCCAGTACTTC
few TRBJ2-7 TRBV20-1 NA CSATAVYEQYF TGCAGTGCTACGGCAGTCTACGAGCAGTACTTC
few TRBJ2-1 TRBV28 TRBD2 CASKGAGVHDEQFF TGTGCCAGCAAAGGGGCGGGAGTCCATGATGAGCAGTTCTTC
many TRBJ2-5 TRBV5-1 NA CASSSQVSGETQYF TGCGCCAGCAGCTCACAGGTGTCCGGAGAGACCCAGTACTTC
many TRBJ2-7 TRBV27 NA CASSITNLEEQYF TGTGCCAGCAGTATAACGAACCTAGAAGAGCAGTACTTC
many TRBJ1-2 TRBV12-3/TRBV12-4 NA CASSLGQNYGYTF TGTGCCAGCAGTTTAGGACAAAACTATGGCTACACCTTC
few TRBJ1-5 TRBV6-5 TRBD1 CASSWTGTANQPQHF TGTGCCAGCAGTTGGACCGGGACAGCCAATCAGCCCCAGCATTTT
NA TRBJ2-7 TRBV7-9 NA CASSPPGALEQYF TGTGCCAGCAGCCCCCCTGGGGCCCTCGAGCAGTACTTC
many TRBJ2-7 TRBV10-3 NA CAISERTSGYEQYF TGTGCCATCAGTGAGAGGACGTCCGGCTACGAGCAGTACTTC
few TRBJ2-1 TRBV11-2 NA CASSLWTAIGEQFF TGTGCCAGCAGCCTCTGGACAGCCATCGGGGAGCAGTTCTTC
many TRBJ1-4 TRBV4-3 NA CASSQDFPGSNEKLFF TGCGCCAGCAGCCAAGATTTCCCGGGGTCTAATGAAAAACTGTTTTTT
many TRBJ2-2 TRBV12-3/TRBV12-4 NA CASKGQLTGELFF TGTGCCAGCAAAGGACAACTCACCGGGGAGCTGTTTTTT
few TRBJ1-3 TRBV7-8 NA CASRPASGNTIYF TGTGCCAGCCGCCCGGCCTCTGGAAACACCATATATTTT
many TRBJ1-1 TRBV27 NA CASSLKPGISAFF TGTGCCAGCAGTTTAAAGCCGGGGATCAGTGCTTTCTTT
NA TRBJ2-1 TRBV7-2 NA CASRFSSYNEQFF TGTGCCAGCAGATTCAGCTCCTACAATGAGCAGTTCTTC
NA TRBJ2-1 TRBV11-2 NA CASSFEGWQFF TGTGCCAGCAGCTTTGAGGGTTGGCAGTTCTTC
many TRBJ2-5 TRBV2 NA CASSENEVETQYF TGTGCCAGCAGTGAAAATGAGGTTGAGACCCAGTACTTC
many TRBJ1-4 TRBV20-1 NA CSAPGGGEKLFF TGCAGTGCCCCGGGGGGCGGTGAAAAACTGTTTTTT
NA TRBJ2-1 TRBV11-3 TRBD1 CASSLDGQVEQFF TGTGCCAGCAGCTTAGACGGACAGGTCGAGCAGTTCTTC
many TRBJ2-3 TRBV18 TRBD2 CASSPPGLAGAQYTQYF TGTGCCAGCTCACCGCCCGGATTAGCGGGGGCACAATATACGCAGTATTTT
NA TRBJ2-1 TRBV5-1 NA CASSLAFDGSTYNEQFF TGCGCCAGCAGCTTGGCCTTTGACGGGAGCACCTACAATGAGCAGTTCTTC
many TRBJ2-1 TRBV9 TRBD1 CASSPRTGSYNEQFF TGTGCCAGCAGCCCCCGGACAGGGTCCTACAATGAGCAGTTCTTC
many TRBJ1-5 TRBV11-1 TRBD1 CASSGRGGDNLVNQPQHF TGTGCCAGCAGCGGTAGAGGGGGCGACAACTTAGTCAATCAGCCCCAGCATTTT
many TRBJ2-2 TRBV29-1 TRBD2 CSVEDHTAGDTGELFF TGCAGCGTTGAAGATCATACAGCGGGGGACACCGGGGAGCTGTTTTTT
many TRBJ2-7 TRBV5-6 NA CASSLATFGTLSYEQYF TGTGCCAGCAGCTTGGCGACCTTCGGGACTCTCTCCTACGAGCAGTACTTC
many TRBJ2-2 TRBV5-1 TRBD2 CASSLTTSGRTGELFF TGCGCCAGCAGCTTGACGACTAGCGGGCGAACCGGGGAGCTGTTTTTT
many TRBJ1-5 TRBV20-1 NA CSARGVGNQPQHF TGCAGTGCTAGAGGGGTGGGTAATCAGCCCCAGCATTTT
many TRBJ2-1 TRBV20-1 TRBD1 CSARDQKQGAKNEQFF TGCAGTGCTAGAGATCAGAAACAGGGGGCGAAGAATGAGCAGTTCTTC
few TRBJ2-7 TRBV20-1 TRBD2 CSARDLAGGPSYEQYF TGCAGTGCTAGAGATCTAGCGGGAGGGCCCTCCTACGAGCAGTACTTC
many TRBJ1-6 TRBV2 NA CASSEARAPGSPLHF TGTGCCAGCAGTGAAGCGAGGGCCCCGGGGTCACCCCTCCACTTT
many TRBJ2-7 TRBV7-2 TRBD2 CASSFSGRDHEQYF TGTGCCAGCAGCTTTAGCGGGAGGGATCACGAGCAGTACTTC
NA TRBJ1-4 TRBV20-1 TRBD1 CSARTTGANEKLFF TGCAGTGCTAGAACGACAGGGGCGAATGAAAAACTGTTTTTT
NA TRBJ1-1 TRBV12-3/TRBV12-4 NA CASQGQGRTEVFF TGTGCCAGCCAGGGTCAGGGTAGAACTGAAGTTTTCTTT
few TRBJ1-3 TRBV7-2 TRBD1 CASSPPTGVAGGNTIYF TGTGCCAGCAGCCCCCCGACAGGGGTGGCCGGCGGAAACACCATATATTTT
many TRBJ2-2 TRBV12-3/TRBV12-4 TRBD1 CASSLGAQGAHKLFF TGTGCCAGCAGTTTAGGGGCCCAGGGGGCGCATAAGCTGTTTTTT
few TRBJ2-5 TRBV28 TRBD1 CASNPDRDGGETQYF TGTGCCAGCAACCCTGACAGGGACGGTGGAGAGACCCAGTACTTC
many TRBJ1-3 TRBV12-3/TRBV12-4 TRBD1 CASSPGTVSGNTIYF TGTGCCAGCAGTCCTGGGACAGTTTCTGGAAACACCATATATTTT
once TRBJ2-1 TRBV5-4 NA CASSPSGNDQFF TGTGCCAGCAGTCCCTCCGGGAATGACCAGTTCTTC
few TRBJ2-4 TRBV5-1 TRBD1 CASSTTGQGSIQYF TGCGCCAGCAGCACCACGGGACAGGGCAGCATTCAGTACTTC
few TRBJ2-1 TRBV6-2/TRBV6-3 TRBD2 CASSFTGGIVNEQFF TGTGCCAGCAGTTTCACGGGGGGGATCGTTAATGAGCAGTTCTTC
many TRBJ2-7 TRBV5-4 NA CASSLEGNAYEQYF TGTGCCAGCAGCTTGGAGGGCAATGCATACGAGCAGTACTTC
many TRBJ1-2 TRBV7-2 NA CASSASLGYTF TGTGCCAGCAGCGCGAGCCTCGGCTACACCTTC
many TRBJ2-5 TRBV5-1 NA CASSLEAGMETQYF TGCGCCAGCAGCTTGGAGGCAGGGATGGAGACCCAGTACTTC
few TRBJ1-6 TRBV14 NA CASSQDLPSVTPLHF TGTGCCAGCAGCCAAGACCTACCGTCTGTGACACCCCTCCACTTT
NA TRBJ2-3 TRBV9 TRBD1 CASSVEDRGTDTQYF TGTGCCAGCAGCGTAGAAGACAGGGGCACAGATACGCAGTATTTT
NA TRBJ2-7 TRBV12-3/TRBV12-4 TRBD2 CASSQLAGYEQYF TGTGCCAGCAGTCAACTAGCGGGGTACGAGCAGTACTTC
few TRBJ2-1 TRBV12-3/TRBV12-4 TRBD1 CASSRPGTGTRANEQFF TGTGCCAGCAGTCGTCCCGGGACAGGGACGCGCGCCAATGAGCAGTTCTTC
many TRBJ2-3 TRBV20-1 NA CSATSSLNADTQYF TGCAGTGCTACAAGTAGCCTCAACGCAGATACGCAGTATTTT
few TRBJ2-7 TRBV5-1 NA CASSWRDHYEQYF TGCGCCAGCAGCTGGAGGGACCACTACGAGCAGTACTTC
NA TRBJ2-3 TRBV20-1 NA CSATSGSSTDTQYF TGCAGTGCTACCAGCGGCTCTAGCACAGATACGCAGTATTTT
few TRBJ2-7 TRBV10-3 NA CAIREAYEQYF TGTGCCATCAGGGAGGCCTACGAGCAGTACTTC